The 13 T cell receptor beta chains below come from one sample, sequenced in a study of spatial heterogeneity in lung cancer. Overall study results and limits: Tumor mutation counts were tracked by expanded intratumoral alpha and beta TCR counts.

Using its own MiXCR run on the 5' RACE reads, TCRdb lists one record per CDR3 protein. This table has about 100,000 distinct CDR3 sequences, 4.4% appearing once. Which antigens these TCRs recognize remains unknown. Time point defined: sample taken at primary tumor resection. The sample consisted of lung tumor tissue, taken at surgery. Receptor source: a male donor with early-stage non-small cell lung cancer.

This clonotype was picked up many times. This chain connects TRBV28 to TRBJ2-5; unclear D gene. The CDR3 is 17 residues long. Trimming removed 2 bases from V and 1 base from J, with 17 bases in between. Germline V lookup: CDR1 MDHEN, CDR2 SYDVKM. The CDR3, as DNA: TGTGCCAGCAGTTTACTCTCGGTGGGCCACTTCCAAGAGACCCAGTACTTC. This encodes CASSLLSVGHFQETQYF.

V and J are TRBV5-1 and TRBJ2-5; D is uncertain. Trimming stripped 5 bases from V and 1 base from J, with 12 bases between. Germline CDR1 and CDR2: SGHRS and YFSETQ. This CDR3 spans 14 amino acids. CDR3 coding DNA: TGCGCCAGCAGTTTCGACGAATCCCAAGAGACCCAGTACTTC. Protein sequence: CASSFDESQETQYF.

This clonotype was observed a handful of times. The chain employs TRBV2 and TRBJ2-7, with TRBD1 matching 7 bases. Looked up from germline, CDR1 is SNHLY and CDR2 is FYNNEI. The junction had 7 bases not matched to a gene; V was cut back by 6 bases and J by 5 bases. The CDR3 runs to 13 residues. The CDR3 is CASSVTGRDEQYF. In DNA form, the CDR3 reads TGTGCCAGCAGCGTGACAGGGCGCGACGAGCAGTACTTC.

The sample holds many counts of this clonotype. CDR3 nucleotides: TGTGCCAGCAGCCCTACCTCAGGGGGCGAGTATGGCTACACCTTC. It codes for CASSPTSGGEYGYTF. The chain has TRBV28 and TRBJ1-2, with 8 bases matching TRBD1. Trimming took 6 bases from V and 5 from J; bases not matched to a gene: 11. CDR1 is MDHEN, CDR2 SYDVKM, per germline. The CDR3 is made up of 15 amino acids.

This clonotype occurred many times. This sequence joins TRBV6-5 and TRBJ2-2; D is undetermined. CDR1 and CDR2 (germline): MNHEY, SVGAGI. CDR3 length equals 13 residues. V was pared by 6 bases and J by 1 base, with 6 bases between. The CDR3: CASSPVNTGELFF. CDR3 bases: TGTGCCAGCAGCCCCGTGAACACCGGGGAGCTGTTTTTT.

This clonotype was counted many times. The chain uses TRBV20-1 and TRBJ2-1, with TRBD2 matching 14 bases. Germline CDR1 is DFQATT and CDR2 is SNEGSKA (reference sequence). CDR3 length: 15 amino acids. Unmatched junction bases numbered 4, after V lost 2 bases and J lost 7 bases. DNA for the CDR3: TGCAGTGCTAGAAGACTAGCGGGAGGGTTTAATGAGCAGTTCTTC. It yields the protein CSARRLAGGFNEQFF.

This clonotype was observed at least ten times. The chain uses TRBV9 and TRBJ1-4; weak D call: TRBD1 (5 bases). The CDR3 loop spans 15 amino acids. The V gene's germline CDR1 is SGDLS and CDR2 YYNGEE. Trimming took 3 bases from V and 6 from J, leaving 15 bases between them. In DNA, the CDR3 is TGTGCCAGCAGCGCCTACCCGGGGGTCGATGAAAAACTGTTTTTT. As protein: CASSAYPGVDEKLFF. The variable domain in full, completed from reference TRBV9 and TRBJ1-4, reads DSGVTQTPKHLITATGQRVTLRCSPRSGDLSVYWYQQSLDQGLQFLIQYYNGEERAKGNILERFSAQQFPDLHSELNLSSLELGDSALYFCASSAYPGVDEKLFFGSGTQLSVL.

CDR3 nucleotide sequence: TGTGCCAGCAGTTTGTGGGACTACGGGTCCTACGAGCAGTACTTC. Translating it yields CASSLWDYGSYEQYF. The gene calls are TRBV12-3 or TRBV12-4 and TRBJ2-7; 7 bases fit TRBD2. The CDR3 is 15 amino acids. Trimming cost V 3 bases and J 1 base; bases outside gene matches: 6.

This clonotype was found many times. The chain joins TRBV7-8 to TRBJ2-3; D is unclear. This CDR3 is built from 15 residues. V was shortened by 7 bases and J by 3 bases, with 17 bases between the two germline ends. The germline V gene encodes CDR1 SGHVS and CDR2 FQNEAQ. The CDR3 is CASIAERSRTDTQYF. CDR3 nucleotide sequence: TGTGCCAGCATCGCTGAAAGGTCGCGGACAGATACGCAGTATTTT.

This clonotype has at least ten counts. The chain joins TRBV11-3 to TRBJ2-1; the match to TRBD2 covers 11 bases. The CDR3 totals 14 residues. J was trimmed by 12 bases and V by 1 base; bases with no gene match: 5. Looked up from germline, CDR1 is SGHNT and CDR2 is YENEEA. The CDR3 DNA is TGTGCCAGCAGCTTAGTAGGGACTAGCGGAATGCAGTTCTTC. Amino acids: CASSLVGTSGMQFF.

The rearrangement uses TRBV2 and TRBJ2-5; D tentatively reads TRBD1 or TRBD2 (5 bases each). Trimming cost V 6 bases and J 3 bases, with 14 bases left between them. The CDR3 is 14 residues long. CDR1 is SNHLY, CDR2 FYNNEI, per germline. CDR3 sequence reads: CASRPRAEEETQYF. CDR3 in DNA: TGTGCCAGCAGACCCAGGGCGGAGGAAGAGACCCAGTACTTC.

This clonotype has at least ten counts. The chain uses TRBV29-1 and TRBJ2-3; the match to TRBD2 covers 10 bases. Trimming took 8 bases from V and 2 from J; bases not matched to a gene: 4. The CDR3 extends over 13 amino acids. The V gene's germline CDR1 is SQVTM and CDR2 ANQGSEA. CDR3 nucleotides: TGCAGCCCTAGCGGGAGCCCCACAGATACGCAGTATTTT. Translation gives CSPSGSPTDTQYF.

This clonotype was detected many times. The chain is built from TRBV6-5 and TRBJ1-6; D not resolved. The CDR3 is 12 residues long. Germline CDR1 is MNHEY and CDR2 is SVGAGI. V gave up 0 bases and J gave up 14 bases, with 8 bases separating them. CDR3 amino acids: CASSYSHGALHF. The CDR3 DNA follows: TGTGCCAGCAGTTACTCGCATGGGGCCCTCCACTTT.